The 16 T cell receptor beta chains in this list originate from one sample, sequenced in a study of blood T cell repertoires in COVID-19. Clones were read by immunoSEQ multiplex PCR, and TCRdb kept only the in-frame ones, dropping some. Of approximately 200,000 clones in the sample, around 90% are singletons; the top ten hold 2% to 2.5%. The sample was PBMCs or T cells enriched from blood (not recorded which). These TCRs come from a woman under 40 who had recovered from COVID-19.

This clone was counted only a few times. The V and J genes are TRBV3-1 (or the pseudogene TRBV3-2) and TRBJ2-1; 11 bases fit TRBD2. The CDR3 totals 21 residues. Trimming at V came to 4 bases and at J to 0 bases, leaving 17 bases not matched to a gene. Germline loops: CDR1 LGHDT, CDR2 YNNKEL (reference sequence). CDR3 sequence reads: CASSPPGTSGPFPNSYNEQFF. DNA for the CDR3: TGTGCCAGCAGCCCACCCGGGACTAGCGGACCCTTTCCAAACTCCTACAATGAGCAGTTCTTC.

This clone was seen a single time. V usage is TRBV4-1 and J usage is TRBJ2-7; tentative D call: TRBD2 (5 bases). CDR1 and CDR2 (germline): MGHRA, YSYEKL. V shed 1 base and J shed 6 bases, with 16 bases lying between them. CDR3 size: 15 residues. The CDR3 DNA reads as TGCGCCAGCAGCCAAGTGGGCGCCCGGGAACGCGAGCAGTACTTC. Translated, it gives CASSQVGAREREQYF.

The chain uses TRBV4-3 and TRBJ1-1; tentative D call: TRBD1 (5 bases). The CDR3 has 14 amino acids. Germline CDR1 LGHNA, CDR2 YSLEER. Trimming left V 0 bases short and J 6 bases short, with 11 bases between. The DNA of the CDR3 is TGCGCCAGCAGCCAAGAACACAAGGGGTCTGAAGCTTTCTTT. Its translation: CASSQEHKGSEAFF.

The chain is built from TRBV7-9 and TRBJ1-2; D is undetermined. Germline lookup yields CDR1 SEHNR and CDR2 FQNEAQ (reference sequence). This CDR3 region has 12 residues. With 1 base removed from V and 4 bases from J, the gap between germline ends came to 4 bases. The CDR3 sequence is CASSLDIYGYTF. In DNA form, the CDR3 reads TGTGCCAGCAGCTTAGACATCTATGGCTACACCTTC.

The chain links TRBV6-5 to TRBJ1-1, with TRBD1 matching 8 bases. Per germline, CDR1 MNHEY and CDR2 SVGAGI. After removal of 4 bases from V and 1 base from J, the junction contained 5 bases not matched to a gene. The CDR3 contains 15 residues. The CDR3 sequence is CASSFGQGENTEAFF. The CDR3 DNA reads TGTGCCAGCAGTTTTGGACAGGGAGAGAACACTGAAGCTTTCTTT.

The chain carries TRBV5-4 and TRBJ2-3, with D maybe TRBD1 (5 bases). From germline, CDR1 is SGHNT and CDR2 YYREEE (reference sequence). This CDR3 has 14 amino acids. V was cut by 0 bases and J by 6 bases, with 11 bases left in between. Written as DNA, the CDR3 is TGTGCCAGCAGCTTGGAGCAGGGATACGATACGCAGTATTTT. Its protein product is CASSLEQGYDTQYF. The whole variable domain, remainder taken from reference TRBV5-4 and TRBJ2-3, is ETGVTQSPTHLIKTRGQQVTLRCSSQSGHNTVSWYQQALGQGPQFIFQYYREEENGRGNFPPRFSGLQFPNYSSELNVNALELDDSALYLCASSLEQGYDTQYFGPGTRLTVL.

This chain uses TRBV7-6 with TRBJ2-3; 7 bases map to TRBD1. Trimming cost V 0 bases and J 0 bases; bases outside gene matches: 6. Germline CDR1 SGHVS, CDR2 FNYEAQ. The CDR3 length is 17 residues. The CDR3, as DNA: TGTGCCAGCAGCTTAGCACCCGGGACAGCAAGCACAGATACGCAGTATTTT. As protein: CASSLAPGTASTDTQYF.

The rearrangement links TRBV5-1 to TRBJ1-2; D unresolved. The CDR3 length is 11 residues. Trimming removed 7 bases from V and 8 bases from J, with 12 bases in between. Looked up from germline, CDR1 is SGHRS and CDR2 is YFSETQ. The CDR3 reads CASRGRVGYTF. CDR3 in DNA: TGCGCCAGCCGAGGGAGGGTGGGCTACACCTTC.

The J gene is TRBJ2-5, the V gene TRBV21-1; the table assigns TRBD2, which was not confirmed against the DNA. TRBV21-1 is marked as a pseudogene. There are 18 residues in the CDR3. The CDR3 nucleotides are TGTGCCAGCAGCAAGACCTTCCCTGGACTAGCGGTAGAAGAGACCCAGTACTTC. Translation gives CASSKTFPGLAVEETQYF.

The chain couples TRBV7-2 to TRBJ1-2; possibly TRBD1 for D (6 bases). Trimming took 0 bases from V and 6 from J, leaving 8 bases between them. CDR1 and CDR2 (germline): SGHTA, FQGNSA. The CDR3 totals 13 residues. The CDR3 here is CASSLATGNGYTF. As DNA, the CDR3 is TGTGCCAGCAGCTTAGCAACAGGGAATGGCTACACCTTC.

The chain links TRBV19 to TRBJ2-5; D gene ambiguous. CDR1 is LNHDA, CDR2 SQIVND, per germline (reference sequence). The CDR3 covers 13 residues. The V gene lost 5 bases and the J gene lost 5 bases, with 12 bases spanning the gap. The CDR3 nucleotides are TGTGCCAGTAGTGCTACGATCTGGGAGACCCAGTACTTC. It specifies CASSATIWETQYF.

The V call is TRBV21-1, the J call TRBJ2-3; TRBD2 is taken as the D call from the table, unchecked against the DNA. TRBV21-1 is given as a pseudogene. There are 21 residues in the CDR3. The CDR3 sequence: CASSKTRVRGPKGLGLDTQYF. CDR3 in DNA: TGTGCCAGCAGCAAAACGAGGGTCCGAGGACCGAAGGGACTAGGGCTAGATACGCAGTATTTT.

The DNA for the CDR3 is TGTGCCACCAGCAGAACAGATTATAGCAATCAGCCCCAGCATTTT. Encoded protein: CATSRTDYSNQPQHF. The V and J genes are TRBV15 and TRBJ1-5; D remains ambiguous. The V and J ends lost 2 bases and 0 bases respectively, with 8 bases between them. Germline V gives CDR1 LNHNV, CDR2 YYDKDF (reference sequence). CDR3 length equals 15 residues. The variable domain in full, completed from reference TRBV15 and TRBJ1-5, reads DAMVIQNPRYQVTQFGKPVTLSCSQTLNHNVMYWYQQKSSQAPKLLFHYYDKDFNNEADTPDNFQSRRPNTSFCFLDIRSPGLGDTAMYLCATSRTDYSNQPQHFGDGTRLSIL.

The CDR3 sequence is CASSQGIGASGMLKLSYEQYF. The CDR3, as DNA: TGTGCCAGCAGCCAAGGGATAGGGGCTAGCGGAATGCTAAAGCTATCCTACGAGCAGTACTTC. The chain combines TRBV4-2 with TRBJ2-7, with 7 bases fitting TRBD2. Per germline, CDR1 LGHNA and CDR2 YNFKEQ. The J segment lost 1 base and the V segment lost 1 base, leaving 22 bases of the junction unmatched. The CDR3 has 21 amino acids.

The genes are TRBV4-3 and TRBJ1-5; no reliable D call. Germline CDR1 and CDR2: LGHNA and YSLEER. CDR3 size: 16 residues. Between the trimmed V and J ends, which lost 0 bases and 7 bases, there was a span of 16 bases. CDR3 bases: TGCGCCAGCAGCCAAGATTCTTTCCTCGGGATCCAGCCCCAGCATTTT. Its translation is CASSQDSFLGIQPQHF.

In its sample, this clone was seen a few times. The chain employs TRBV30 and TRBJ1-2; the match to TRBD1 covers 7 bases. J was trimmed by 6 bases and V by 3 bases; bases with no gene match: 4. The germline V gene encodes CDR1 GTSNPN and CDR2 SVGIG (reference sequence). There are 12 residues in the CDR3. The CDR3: CAWRGTVDGYTF. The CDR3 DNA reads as TGTGCCTGGAGGGGGACAGTGGATGGCTACACCTTC.